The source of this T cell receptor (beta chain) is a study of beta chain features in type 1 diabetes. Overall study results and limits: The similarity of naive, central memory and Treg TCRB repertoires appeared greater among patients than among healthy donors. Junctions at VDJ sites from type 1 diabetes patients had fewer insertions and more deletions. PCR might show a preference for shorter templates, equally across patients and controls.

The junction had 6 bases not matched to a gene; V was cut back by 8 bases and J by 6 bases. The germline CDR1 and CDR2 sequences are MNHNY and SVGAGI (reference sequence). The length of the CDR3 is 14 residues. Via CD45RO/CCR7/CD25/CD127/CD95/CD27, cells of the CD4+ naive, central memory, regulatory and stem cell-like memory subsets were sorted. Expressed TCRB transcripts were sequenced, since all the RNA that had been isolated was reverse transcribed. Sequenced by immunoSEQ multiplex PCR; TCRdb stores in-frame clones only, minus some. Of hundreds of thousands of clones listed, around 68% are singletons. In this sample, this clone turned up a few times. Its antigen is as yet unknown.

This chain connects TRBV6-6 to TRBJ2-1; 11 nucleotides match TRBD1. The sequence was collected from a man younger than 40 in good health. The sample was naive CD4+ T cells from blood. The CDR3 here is CASRRGTGGNEQFF. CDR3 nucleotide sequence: TGTGCCAGCCGTAGAGGGACAGGGGGCAATGAGCAGTTCTTC.